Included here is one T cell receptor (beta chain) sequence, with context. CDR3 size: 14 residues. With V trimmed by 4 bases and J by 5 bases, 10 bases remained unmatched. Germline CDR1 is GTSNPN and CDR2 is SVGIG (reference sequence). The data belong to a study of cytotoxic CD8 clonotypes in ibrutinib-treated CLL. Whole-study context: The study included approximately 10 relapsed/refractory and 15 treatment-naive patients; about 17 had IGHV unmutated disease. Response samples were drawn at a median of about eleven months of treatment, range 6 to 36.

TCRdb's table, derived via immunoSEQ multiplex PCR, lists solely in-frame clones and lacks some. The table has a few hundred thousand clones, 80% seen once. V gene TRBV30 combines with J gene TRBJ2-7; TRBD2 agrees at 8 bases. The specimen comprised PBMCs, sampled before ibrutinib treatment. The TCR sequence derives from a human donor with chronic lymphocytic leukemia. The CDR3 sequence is CAWIINSGVHEQYF. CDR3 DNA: TGTGCCTGGATCATTAATAGCGGGGTTCACGAGCAGTACTTC.